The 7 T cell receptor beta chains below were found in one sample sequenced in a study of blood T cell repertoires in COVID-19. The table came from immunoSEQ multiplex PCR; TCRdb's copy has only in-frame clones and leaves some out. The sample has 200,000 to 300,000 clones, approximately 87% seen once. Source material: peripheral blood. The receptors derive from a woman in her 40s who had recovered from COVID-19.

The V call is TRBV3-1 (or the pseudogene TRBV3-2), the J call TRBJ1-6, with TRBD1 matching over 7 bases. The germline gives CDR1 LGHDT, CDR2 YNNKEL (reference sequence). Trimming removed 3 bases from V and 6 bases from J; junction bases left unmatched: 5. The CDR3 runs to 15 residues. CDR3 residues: CASSHYRDSNSPLHF. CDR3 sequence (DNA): TGTGCCAGCAGCCACTACCGGGACAGTAATTCACCCCTCCACTTT.

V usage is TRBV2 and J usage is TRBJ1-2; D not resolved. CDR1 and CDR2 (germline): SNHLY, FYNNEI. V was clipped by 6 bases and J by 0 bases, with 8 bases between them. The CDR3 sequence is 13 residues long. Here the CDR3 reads CASSQVTNYGYTF. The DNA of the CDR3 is TGTGCCAGCAGCCAGGTGACTAACTATGGCTACACCTTC.

CDR3 sequence: CASSQERGTGGDEQFF. DNA of the CDR3: TGCGCCAGCAGCCAAGAGAGGGGGACAGGGGGCGATGAGCAGTTCTTC. V and J are TRBV4-3 and TRBJ2-1; 12 positions match TRBD1. V trimming: 0 bases; J trimming: 8 bases; junction bases outside the gene matches: 5. The CDR3 loop spans 16 amino acids. Germline values: CDR1 LGHNA, CDR2 YSLEER.

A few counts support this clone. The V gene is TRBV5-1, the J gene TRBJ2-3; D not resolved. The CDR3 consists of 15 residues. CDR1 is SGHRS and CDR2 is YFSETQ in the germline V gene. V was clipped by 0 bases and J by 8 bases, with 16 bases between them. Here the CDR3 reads CASSLVTGHRGTQYF. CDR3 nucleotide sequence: TGCGCCAGCAGCTTGGTCACTGGCCATAGAGGTACGCAGTATTTT. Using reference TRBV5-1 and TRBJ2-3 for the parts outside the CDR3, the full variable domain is KAGVTQTPRYLIKTRGQQVTLSCSPISGHRSVSWYQQTPGQGLQFLFEYFSETQRNKGNFPGRFSGRQFSNSRSEMNVSTLELGDSALYLCASSLVTGHRGTQYFGPGTRLTVL.

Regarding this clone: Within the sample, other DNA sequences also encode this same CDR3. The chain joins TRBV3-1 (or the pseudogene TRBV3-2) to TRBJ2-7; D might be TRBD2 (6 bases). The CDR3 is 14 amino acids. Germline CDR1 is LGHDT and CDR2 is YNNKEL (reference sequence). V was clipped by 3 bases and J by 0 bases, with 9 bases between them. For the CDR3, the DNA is TGTGCCAGCAGCCATACGCGGGGCTCCTACGAGCAGTACTTC. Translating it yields CASSHTRGSYEQYF.

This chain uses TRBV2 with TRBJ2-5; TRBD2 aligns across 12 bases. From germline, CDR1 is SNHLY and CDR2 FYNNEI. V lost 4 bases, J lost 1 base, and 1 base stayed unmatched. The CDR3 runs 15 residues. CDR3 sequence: CASSGLAGVQETQYF. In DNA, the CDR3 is TGTGCCAGCAGTGGACTAGCGGGGGTCCAAGAGACCCAGTACTTC.

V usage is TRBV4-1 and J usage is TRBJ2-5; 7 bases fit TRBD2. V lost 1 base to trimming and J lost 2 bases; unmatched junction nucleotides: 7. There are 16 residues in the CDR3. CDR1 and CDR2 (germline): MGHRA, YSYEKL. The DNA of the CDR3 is TGCGCCAGCAGCCAAGTCGGAGGGAGGGGACAAGAGACCCAGTACTTC. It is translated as CASSQVGGRGQETQYF.